The entry below describes one T cell receptor (beta chain). What it recognizes is unknown. The repertoire was sequenced with immunoSEQ multiplex PCR; TCRdb's copy has only in-frame clones and lacks some. This sample carries 150,000 to 200,000 clones, about 87% of them seen once, and the ten largest clones take approximately 11%. Sample time point: blood 4 weeks post-SBRT, at nephrectomy. Regarding treatment: 15 Gy SBRT to primary tumor, nephrectomy 4 weeks later. Nephrectomy followed 15 Gy stereotactic body radiation by 4 weeks. The entry originates in a study of radiation and T cells in renal cell carcinoma. With 4 bases removed from V and 3 bases from J, the gap between germline ends came to 13 bases. The CDR3 totals 15 residues. CDR1 MNHNY and CDR2 SVGAGI come from the germline V gene (reference sequence). Study-wide points: Top tumor clonotypes rose in blood 2 weeks post-radiation, then contracted. Without pretreatment biopsies, baseline tumor clonotype presence was undetermined.

V gene TRBV6-6 combines with J gene TRBJ1-5; no clear D gene. This TCR was recovered from a woman between 45 and 65 years old with renal cell carcinoma. Here the sequenced sample was blood, taken from a patient whose treatment included radiotherapy and nephrectomy. The CDR3 is CASSLGIVNNQPQHF. DNA of the CDR3: TGTGCCAGCAGTTTGGGTATTGTAAACAATCAGCCCCAGCATTTT.